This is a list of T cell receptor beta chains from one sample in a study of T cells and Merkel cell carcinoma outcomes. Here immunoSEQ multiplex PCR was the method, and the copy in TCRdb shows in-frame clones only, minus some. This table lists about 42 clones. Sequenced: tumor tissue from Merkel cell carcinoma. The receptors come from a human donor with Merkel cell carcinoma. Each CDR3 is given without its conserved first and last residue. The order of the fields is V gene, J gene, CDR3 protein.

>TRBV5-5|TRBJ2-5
ASSLGRGTGGTQY
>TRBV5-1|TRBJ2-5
ASSLGSSRVTQY
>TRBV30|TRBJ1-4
AWDLQTGGNEKLF
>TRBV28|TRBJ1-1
ASSFPGGSDTEAF
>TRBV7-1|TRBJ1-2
ASSVTEGKTYGYT
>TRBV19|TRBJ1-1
ASSIGRNTEAF
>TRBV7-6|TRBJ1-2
ASSLSKSRKTYGYT
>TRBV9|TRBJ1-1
ASSVVSGVNTEAF
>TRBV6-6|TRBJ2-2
ASGGNFGRDTGELF
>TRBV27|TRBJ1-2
ASRSTGVSYGYT
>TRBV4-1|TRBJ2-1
ASSQPGTPSYNEQF
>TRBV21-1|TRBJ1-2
ASRDRKTYGYT
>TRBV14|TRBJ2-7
ASSQDLDGHEQY
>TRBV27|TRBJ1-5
ASSSGQGMGQPQH
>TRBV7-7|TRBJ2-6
ASSYRPQSRANVLT
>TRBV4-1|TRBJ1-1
ASSQDGGFTMNTEAF
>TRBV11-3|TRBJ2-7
ASSSYGDPLSQY
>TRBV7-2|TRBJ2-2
ASSTALLSGELF
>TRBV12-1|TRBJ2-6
ASSIGIGQSRANVLT
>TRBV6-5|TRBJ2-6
ASSYSTDSGANVLT
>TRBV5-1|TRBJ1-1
ASSFRTVNTEAF